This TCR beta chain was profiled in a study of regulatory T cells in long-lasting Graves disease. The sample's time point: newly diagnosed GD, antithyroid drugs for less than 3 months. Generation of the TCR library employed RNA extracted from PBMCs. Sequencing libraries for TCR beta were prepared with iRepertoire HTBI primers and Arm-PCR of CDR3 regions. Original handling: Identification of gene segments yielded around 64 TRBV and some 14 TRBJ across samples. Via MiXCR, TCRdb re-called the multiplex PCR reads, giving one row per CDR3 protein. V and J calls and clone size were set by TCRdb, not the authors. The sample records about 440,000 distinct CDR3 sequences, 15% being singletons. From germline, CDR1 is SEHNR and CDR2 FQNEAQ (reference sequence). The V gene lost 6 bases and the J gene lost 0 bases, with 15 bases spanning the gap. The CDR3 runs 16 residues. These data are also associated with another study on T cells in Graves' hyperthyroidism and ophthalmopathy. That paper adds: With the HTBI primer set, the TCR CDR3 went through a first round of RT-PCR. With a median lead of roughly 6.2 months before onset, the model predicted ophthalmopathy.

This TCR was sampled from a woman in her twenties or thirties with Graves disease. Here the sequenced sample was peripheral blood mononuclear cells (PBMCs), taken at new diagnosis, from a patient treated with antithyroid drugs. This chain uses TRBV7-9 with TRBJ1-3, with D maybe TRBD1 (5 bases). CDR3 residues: CASSSDIGGSGNTIYF. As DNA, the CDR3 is TGTGCCAGCAGTTCCGACATCGGGGGCTCTGGAAACACCATATATTTT.